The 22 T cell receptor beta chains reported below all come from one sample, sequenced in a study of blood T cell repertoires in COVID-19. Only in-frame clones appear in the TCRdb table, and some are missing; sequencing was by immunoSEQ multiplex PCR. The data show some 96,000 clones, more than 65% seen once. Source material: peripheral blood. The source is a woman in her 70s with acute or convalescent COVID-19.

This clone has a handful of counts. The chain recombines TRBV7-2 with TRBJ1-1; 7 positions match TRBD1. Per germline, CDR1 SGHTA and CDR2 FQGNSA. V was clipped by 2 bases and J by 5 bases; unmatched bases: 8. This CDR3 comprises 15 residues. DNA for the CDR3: TGTGCCAGCAGCTTAATGGCGACAGGGTCGACTGAAGCTTTCTTT. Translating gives CASSLMATGSTEAFF.

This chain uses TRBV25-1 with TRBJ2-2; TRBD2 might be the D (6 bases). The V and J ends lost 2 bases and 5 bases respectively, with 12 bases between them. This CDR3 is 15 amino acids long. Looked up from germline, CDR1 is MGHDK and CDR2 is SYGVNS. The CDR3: CASSEPYGGTGELFF. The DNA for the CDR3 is TGTGCCAGCAGTGAACCGTATGGGGGGACCGGGGAGCTGTTTTTT. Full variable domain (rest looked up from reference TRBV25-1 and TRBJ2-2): EADIYQTPRYLVIGTGKKITLECSQTMGHDKMYWYQQDPGMELHLIHYSYGVNSTEKGDLSSESTVSRIRTEHFPLTLESARPSHTSQYLCASSEPYGGTGELFFGEGSRLTVL.

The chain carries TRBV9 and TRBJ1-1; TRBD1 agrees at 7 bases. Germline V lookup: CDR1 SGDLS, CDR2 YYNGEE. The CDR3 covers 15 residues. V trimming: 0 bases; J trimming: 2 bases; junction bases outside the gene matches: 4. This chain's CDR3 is CASSVEQGSNTEAFF. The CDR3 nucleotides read TGTGCCAGCAGCGTAGAACAGGGGTCAAACACTGAAGCTTTCTTT.

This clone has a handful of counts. The CDR3 DNA sequence: TGCGCCAGCAGTACCGACGGAGACCCTCCAGATACGCAGTATTTT. The encoded protein is CASSTDGDPPDTQYF. The chain has TRBV4-1 and TRBJ2-3; no clear D gene. CDR3 size: 15 residues. Germline V lookup: CDR1 MGHRA, CDR2 YSYEKL. V was shortened by 6 bases and J by 4 bases, with 17 bases between the two germline ends.

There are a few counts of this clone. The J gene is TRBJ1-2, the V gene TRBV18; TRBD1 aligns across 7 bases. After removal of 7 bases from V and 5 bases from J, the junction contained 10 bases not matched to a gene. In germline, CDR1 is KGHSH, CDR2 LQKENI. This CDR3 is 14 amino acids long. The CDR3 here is CASLPPGQRYGYTF. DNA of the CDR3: TGTGCCAGCTTGCCTCCGGGACAGCGATATGGCTACACCTTC.

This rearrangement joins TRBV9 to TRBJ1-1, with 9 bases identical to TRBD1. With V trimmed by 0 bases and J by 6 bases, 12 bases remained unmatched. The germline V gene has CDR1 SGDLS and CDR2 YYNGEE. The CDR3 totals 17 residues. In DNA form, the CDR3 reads TGTGCCAGCAGCGTAGCAGCCGGGACAGGGCGGGGGGCTGAAGCTTTCTTT. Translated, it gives CASSVAAGTGRGAEAFF.

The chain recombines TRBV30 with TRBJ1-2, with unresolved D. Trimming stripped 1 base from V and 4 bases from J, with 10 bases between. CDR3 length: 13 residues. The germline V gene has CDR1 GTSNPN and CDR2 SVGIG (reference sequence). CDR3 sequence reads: CAWSDRTVYGYTF. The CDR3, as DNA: TGTGCCTGGAGTGACAGAACAGTCTATGGCTACACCTTC. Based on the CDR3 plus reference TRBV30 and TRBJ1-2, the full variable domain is SQTIHQWPATLVQPVGSPLSLECTVEGTSNPNLYWYRQAAGRGLQLLFYSVGIGQISSEVPQNLSASRPQDRQFILSSKKLLLSDSGFYLCAWSDRTVYGYTFGSGTRLTVV.

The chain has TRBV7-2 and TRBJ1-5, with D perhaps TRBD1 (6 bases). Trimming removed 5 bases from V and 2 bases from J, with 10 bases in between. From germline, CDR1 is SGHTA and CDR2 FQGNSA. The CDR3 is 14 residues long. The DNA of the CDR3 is TGTGCCAGCAGCATCCGACAGGGCAATCAGCCCCAGCATTTT. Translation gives CASSIRQGNQPQHF.

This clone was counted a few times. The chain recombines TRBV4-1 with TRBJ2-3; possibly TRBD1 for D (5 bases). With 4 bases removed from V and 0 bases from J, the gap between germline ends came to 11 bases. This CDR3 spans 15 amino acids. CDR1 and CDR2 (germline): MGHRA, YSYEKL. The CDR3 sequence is CASSLDKASTDTQYF. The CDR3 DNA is TGCGCCAGCAGCCTGGACAAAGCTAGCACAGATACGCAGTATTTT.

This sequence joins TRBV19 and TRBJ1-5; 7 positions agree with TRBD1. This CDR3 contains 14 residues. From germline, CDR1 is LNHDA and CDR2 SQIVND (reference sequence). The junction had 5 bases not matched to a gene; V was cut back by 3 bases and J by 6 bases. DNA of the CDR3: TGTGCCAGTAGTATCACAGGGGTGAGTCAGCCCCAGCATTTT. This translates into CASSITGVSQPQHF.

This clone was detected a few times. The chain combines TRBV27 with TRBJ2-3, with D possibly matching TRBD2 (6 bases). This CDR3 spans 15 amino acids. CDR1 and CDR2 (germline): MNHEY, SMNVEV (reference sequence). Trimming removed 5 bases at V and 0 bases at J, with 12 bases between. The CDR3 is CASSRTTTSTDTQYF. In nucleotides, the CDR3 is TGTGCCAGCAGTCGGACTACTACCAGCACAGATACGCAGTATTTT.

Here the CDR3 reads CASSLAPGEGNTIYF. CDR3 coding DNA: TGTGCCAGCAGTTTAGCCCCAGGGGAGGGAAACACCATATATTTT. J is TRBJ1-3 and V is TRBV28; tentative D call: TRBD1 (6 bases). Germline CDR1 reads MDHEN; CDR2 reads SYDVKM. Trimming took 2 bases from V and 4 from J, leaving 12 bases between them. CDR3 length: 15 amino acids.

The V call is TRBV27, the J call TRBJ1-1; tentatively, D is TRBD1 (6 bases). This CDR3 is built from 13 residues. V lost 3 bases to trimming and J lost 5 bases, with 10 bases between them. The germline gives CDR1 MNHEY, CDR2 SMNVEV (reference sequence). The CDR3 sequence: CASSFHTGTEAFF. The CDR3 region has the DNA TGTGCCAGCAGTTTCCACACAGGGACTGAAGCTTTCTTT.

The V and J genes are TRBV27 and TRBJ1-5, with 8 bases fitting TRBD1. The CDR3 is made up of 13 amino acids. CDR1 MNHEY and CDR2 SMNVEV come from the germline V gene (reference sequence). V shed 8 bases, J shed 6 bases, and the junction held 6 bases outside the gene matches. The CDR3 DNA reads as TGTGCCAGCTGGGCAGGGGGCTTTCAGCCCCAGCATTTT. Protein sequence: CASWAGGFQPQHF.

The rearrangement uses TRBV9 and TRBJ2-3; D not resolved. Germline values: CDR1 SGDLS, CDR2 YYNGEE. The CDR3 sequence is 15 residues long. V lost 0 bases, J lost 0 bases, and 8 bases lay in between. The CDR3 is CASSVVPTSTDTQYF. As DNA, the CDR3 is TGTGCCAGCAGCGTAGTCCCCACTAGCACAGATACGCAGTATTTT.

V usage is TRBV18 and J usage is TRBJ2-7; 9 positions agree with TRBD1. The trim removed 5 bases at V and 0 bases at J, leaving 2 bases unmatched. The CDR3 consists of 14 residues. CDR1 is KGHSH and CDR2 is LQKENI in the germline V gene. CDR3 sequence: CASSADRGSYEQYF. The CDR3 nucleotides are TGTGCCAGCTCAGCGGACAGGGGCTCCTACGAGCAGTACTTC. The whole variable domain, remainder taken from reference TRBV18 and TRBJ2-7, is NAGVMQNPRHLVRRRGQEARLRCSPMKGHSHVYWYRQLPEEGLKFMVYLQKENIIDESGMPKERFSAEFPKEGPSILRIQQVVRGDSAAYFCASSADRGSYEQYFGPGTRLTVT.

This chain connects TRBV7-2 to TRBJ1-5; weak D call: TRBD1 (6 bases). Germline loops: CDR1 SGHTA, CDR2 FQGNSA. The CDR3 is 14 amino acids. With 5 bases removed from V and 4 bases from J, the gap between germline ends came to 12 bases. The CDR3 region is CASSLGTPNQPQHF. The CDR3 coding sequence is TGTGCCAGCAGCCTCGGGACACCTAATCAGCCCCAGCATTTT. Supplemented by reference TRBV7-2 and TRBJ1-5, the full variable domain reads GAGVSQSPSNKVTEKGKDVELRCDPISGHTALYWYRQSLGQGLEFLIYFQGNSAPDKSGLPSDRFSAERTGGSVSTLTIQRTQQEDSAVYLCASSLGTPNQPQHFGDGTRLSIL.

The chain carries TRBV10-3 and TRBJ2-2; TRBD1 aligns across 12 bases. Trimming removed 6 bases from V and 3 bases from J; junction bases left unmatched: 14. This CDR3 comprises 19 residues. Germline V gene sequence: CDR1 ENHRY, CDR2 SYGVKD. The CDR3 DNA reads TGTGCCATCAGATCCTACGACCCGGGACAGGGGGCGGACACCGGGGAGCTGTTTTTT. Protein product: CAIRSYDPGQGADTGELFF.

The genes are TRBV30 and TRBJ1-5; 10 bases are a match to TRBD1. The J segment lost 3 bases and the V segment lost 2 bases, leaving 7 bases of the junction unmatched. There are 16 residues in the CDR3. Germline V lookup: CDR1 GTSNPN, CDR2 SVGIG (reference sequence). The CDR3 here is CAWSIMGQGPNQPQHF. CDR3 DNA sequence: TGTGCCTGGAGTATTATGGGACAGGGGCCCAATCAGCCCCAGCATTTT.

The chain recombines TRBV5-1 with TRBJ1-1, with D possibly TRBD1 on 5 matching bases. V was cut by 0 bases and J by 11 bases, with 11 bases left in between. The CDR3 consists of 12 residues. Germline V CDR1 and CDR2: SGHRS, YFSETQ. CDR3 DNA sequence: TGCGCCAGCAGCTTGGGGGAGGGGATGGCTTTCTTT. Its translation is CASSLGEGMAFF.

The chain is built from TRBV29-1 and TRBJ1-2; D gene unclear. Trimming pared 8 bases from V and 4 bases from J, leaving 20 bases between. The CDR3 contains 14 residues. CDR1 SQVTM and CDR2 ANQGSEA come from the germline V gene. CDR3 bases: TGCAGCCTACTGGGAGGTGAAGGCTCCTATGGCTACACCTTC. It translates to CSLLGGEGSYGYTF.

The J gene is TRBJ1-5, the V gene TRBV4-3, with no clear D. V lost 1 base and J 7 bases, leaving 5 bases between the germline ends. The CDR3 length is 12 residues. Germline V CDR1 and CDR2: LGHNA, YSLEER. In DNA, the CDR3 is TGCGCCAGCAGCCAAGGGGAGCAGCCCCAGCATTTT. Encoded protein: CASSQGEQPQHF.